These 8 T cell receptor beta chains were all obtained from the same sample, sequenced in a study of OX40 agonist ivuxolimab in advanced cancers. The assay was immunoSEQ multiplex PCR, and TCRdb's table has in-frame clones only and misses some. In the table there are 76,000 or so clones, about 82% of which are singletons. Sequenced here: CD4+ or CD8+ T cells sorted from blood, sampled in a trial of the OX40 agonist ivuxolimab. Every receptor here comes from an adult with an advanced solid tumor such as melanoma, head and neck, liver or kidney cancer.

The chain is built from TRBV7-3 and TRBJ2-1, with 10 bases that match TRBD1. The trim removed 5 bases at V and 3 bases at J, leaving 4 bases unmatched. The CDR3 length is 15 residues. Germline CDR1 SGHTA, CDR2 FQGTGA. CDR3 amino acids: CASSRGQGGYNEQFF. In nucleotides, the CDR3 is TGTGCCAGCAGCCGAGGACAGGGGGGCTACAATGAGCAGTTCTTC.

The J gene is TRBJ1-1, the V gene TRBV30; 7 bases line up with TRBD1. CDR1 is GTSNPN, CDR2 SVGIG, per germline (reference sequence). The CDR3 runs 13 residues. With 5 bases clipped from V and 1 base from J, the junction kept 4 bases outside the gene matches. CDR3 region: CAWGGQPNTEAFF. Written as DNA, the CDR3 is TGTGCCTGGGGGGGACAGCCGAACACTGAAGCTTTCTTT.

The CDR3 reads CASSFQQGGGETQYF. The CDR3 DNA reads TGTGCCAGCAGCTTTCAACAGGGAGGCGGAGAGACCCAGTACTTC. The V and J genes are TRBV7-2 and TRBJ2-5; either TRBD1 or TRBD2 may supply D (6 bases each). Germline CDR1 SGHTA, CDR2 FQGNSA. This CDR3 is built from 15 residues. The V gene lost 3 bases and the J gene lost 4 bases, with 15 bases spanning the gap. The full variable domain, completed using reference TRBV7-2 and TRBJ2-5, is GAGVSQSPSNKVTEKGKDVELRCDPISGHTALYWYRQSLGQGLEFLIYFQGNSAPDKSGLPSDRFSAERTGGSVSTLTIQRTQQEDSAVYLCASSFQQGGGETQYFGPGTRLLVL.

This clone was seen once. The chain's CDR3 is CASRGLAGYKYF. The CDR3 region has the DNA TGTGCCAGCAGGGGACTAGCGGGGTACAAGTACTTC. The chain employs TRBV27 and TRBJ2-7; TRBD2 matches 13 bases. Germline V gives CDR1 MNHEY, CDR2 SMNVEV (reference sequence). The trim removed 6 bases at V and 11 bases at J, leaving 4 bases unmatched. This CDR3 has 12 amino acids.

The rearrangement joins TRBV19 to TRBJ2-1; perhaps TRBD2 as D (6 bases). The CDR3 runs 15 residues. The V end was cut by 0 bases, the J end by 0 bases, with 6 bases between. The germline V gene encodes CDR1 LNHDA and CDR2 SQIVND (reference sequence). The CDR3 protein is CASSIETSSYNEQFF. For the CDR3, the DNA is TGTGCCAGTAGTATAGAGACTAGCTCCTACAATGAGCAGTTCTTC.

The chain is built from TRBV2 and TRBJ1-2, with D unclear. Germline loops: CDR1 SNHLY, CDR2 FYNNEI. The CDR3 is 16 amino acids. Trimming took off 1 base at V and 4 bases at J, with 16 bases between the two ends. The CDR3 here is CASSEVIPVTPYGYTF. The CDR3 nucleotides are TGTGCCAGCAGTGAAGTAATCCCCGTAACACCCTATGGCTACACCTTC. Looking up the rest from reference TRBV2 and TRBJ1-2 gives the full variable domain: EPEVTQTPSHQVTQMGQEVILRCVPISNHLYFYWYRQILGQKVEFLVSFYNNEISEKSEIFDDQFSVERPDGSNFTLKIRSTKLEDSAMYFCASSEVIPVTPYGYTFGSGTRLTVV.

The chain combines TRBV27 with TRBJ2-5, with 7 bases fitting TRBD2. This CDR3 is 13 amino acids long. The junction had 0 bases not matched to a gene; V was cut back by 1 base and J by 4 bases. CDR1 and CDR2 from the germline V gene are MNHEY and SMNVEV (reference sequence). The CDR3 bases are TGTGCCAGCAGTTTATGGGGGGGAGAGACCCAGTACTTC. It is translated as CASSLWGGETQYF.

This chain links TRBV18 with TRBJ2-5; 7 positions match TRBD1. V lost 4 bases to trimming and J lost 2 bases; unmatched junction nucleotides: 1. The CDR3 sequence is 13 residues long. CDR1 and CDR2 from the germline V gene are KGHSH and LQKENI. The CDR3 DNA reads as TGTGCCAGCTCACGGGGACAGCAAGAGACCCAGTACTTC. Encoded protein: CASSRGQQETQYF.